What follows describes a single TCR beta chain. Its antigen is unknown. The junction shows a germline mismatch at one end, possibly a read error. This record belongs to a study of tumor and adjacent non-tumor tissue in lung cancer. Study-wide context: Patients were aged roughly 31 to 76, 10 men and a handful of women, stage I to III. On average, productive TCRbeta reads reached about 4.4 million per sample.

No cell sorting was done before RNA was extracted from the tissue. This non-tumor lung sample came from over 3 cm beyond the tumor edge. Three rounds of nested PCR, following a modified ARM-PCR protocol, produced the TCRbeta library. TCRdb called the multiplex PCR reads again in MiXCR, with one record for every CDR3 protein. The table lists some 80,000 distinct CDR3 sequences, 80% to 90% of them singletons. The germline V gene encodes CDR1 MGHRA and CDR2 YSYEKL. CDR3 size: 17 residues. Study results and limitations: Compared with tumor, normal lung showed significantly lower TCR diversity.

The chain combines TRBV4-1 with TRBJ1-1, with D perhaps matching TRBD1 (6 bases). Sequenced input: distant non-tumor lung tissue. This clonotype was sampled from a man between 60 and 75 years old with non-small cell lung cancer. CDR3 sequence reads: CASSQPTGRPRNTETFF. Here the CDR3 DNA reads TGCGCCAGCAGCCAACCGACAGGCAGGCCAAGGAACACTGAAACTTTCTTT.